The source of this T cell receptor beta chain is a study of CD8+ T cells in alopecia areata. Across the whole study: Tofacitinib continued for 6 to 18 months and was then withheld for 6 months.

Regarding the study as a whole: Elevated clonality characterized lesional scalp relative to normal scalp, particularly in alopecia totalis/universalis.

Details on this clone: The target antigen is unknown.

CD4+ and CD8+ T cells were sorted from PBMCs stained for CD3, CD4 and CD8. RNA extraction and reverse transcription yielded cDNA as sequencing template. The data were produced by immunoSEQ multiplex PCR, yet TCRdb's version contains in-frame clones alone and is incomplete. The sample holds some 180,000 clones; roughly 60% are singletons and the top ten take under 2%. V was pared by 4 bases and J by 8 bases, with 10 bases of the junction left unmatched. Germline V gene data show CDR1 as PRHDT and CDR2 as FYEKMQ (reference sequence). The CDR3 has 15 amino acids. The V gene is TRBV13, the J gene TRBJ1-2, with TRBD1 identical over 10 bases. This clonotype originated in a human donor with alopecia areata. The sample in question was CD4+ T cells sorted from blood, obtained at week 0. Here the CDR3 reads CASSSRQGAFIGYTF. The CDR3 region has the DNA TGTGCCAGCAGCTCTCGACAGGGGGCGTTTATCGGCTACACCTTC.